Reported below is one T cell receptor beta chain. At one end, the junction sequence differs from germline, possibly due to a read error. This entry comes from a study of tumor and adjacent non-tumor tissue in lung cancer. Three rounds of nested PCR, following a modified ARM-PCR protocol, produced the TCRbeta library. TCRdb used MiXCR to reprocess the multiplex PCR reads, holding one entry per CDR3 protein. The sample has around 74,000 distinct CDR3 sequences, around 70% seen once. Germline assignment: CDR1 KGHSH and CDR2 LQKENI. CDR3 length: 13 amino acids. No cell sorting was done before RNA was extracted from the tissue. Between August and November 2014, newly diagnosed, chemotherapy-naive lung cancer patients underwent thoracic surgery in China.

V usage is TRBV18 and J usage is TRBJ2-5, with TRBD1 matching 8 bases. Sequenced input: lung tumor tissue. This receptor was obtained from a woman aged 70 to 79 with non-small cell lung cancer. The CDR3 loop reads CASPPGTGETQYF. In DNA form, the CDR3 reads TGTGCCAGCCCACCCGGGACAGGAGAGACCCAGTACTTC.